This T cell receptor beta chain was sequenced for a study of blood T cell repertoires in COVID-19. The overall study: Samples taken during acute and convalescent COVID-19 were collected in the United States, Italy and Spain. Sample material is recorded as cDNA or gDNA derived from T cells, B-cell-depleted T cells, or PBMCs.

TCRdb keeps only in-frame clones here, not all; method: immunoSEQ multiplex PCR. This table has about 150,000 clones, under 90% appearing once. The V gene's germline CDR1 is LNHDA and CDR2 SQIVND (reference sequence). The V end lost 4 bases, the J end lost 1 base, and 14 bases lay between the germline ends. The CDR3 runs to 15 residues. The specimen was peripheral blood. This clonotype originated in a man between 60 and 75 years old with acute or convalescent COVID-19. J is TRBJ2-7 and V is TRBV19, with a possible D match to TRBD2 (6 bases). The DNA for the CDR3 is TGTGCCAGTAGTACCCTTAGGGCGGGATCCTACGAGCAGTACTTC. It codes for CASSTLRAGSYEQYF.